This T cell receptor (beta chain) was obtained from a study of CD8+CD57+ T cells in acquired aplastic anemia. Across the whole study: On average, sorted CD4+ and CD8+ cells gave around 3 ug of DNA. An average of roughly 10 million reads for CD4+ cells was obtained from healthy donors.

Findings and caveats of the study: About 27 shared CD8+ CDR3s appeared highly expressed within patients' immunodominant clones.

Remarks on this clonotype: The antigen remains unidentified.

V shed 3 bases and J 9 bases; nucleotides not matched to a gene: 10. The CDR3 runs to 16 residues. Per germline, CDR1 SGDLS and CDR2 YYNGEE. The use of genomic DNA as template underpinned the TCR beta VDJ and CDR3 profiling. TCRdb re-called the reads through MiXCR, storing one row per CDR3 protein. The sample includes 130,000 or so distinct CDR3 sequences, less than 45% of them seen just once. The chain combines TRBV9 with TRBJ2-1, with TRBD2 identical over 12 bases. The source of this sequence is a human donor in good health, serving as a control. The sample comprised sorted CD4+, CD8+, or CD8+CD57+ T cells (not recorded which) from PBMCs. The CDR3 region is CASSAIVLAGGGEQFF. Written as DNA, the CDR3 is TGTGCCAGCAGCGCTATAGTACTAGCGGGAGGAGGTGAGCAGTTCTTC.